This entry lists 8 T cell receptor beta chains sequenced from one sample in a study of regulatory T cells in long-lasting Graves disease. The time point denotes: persistent/refractory GD, antithyroid drugs over 5 years with positive TRAb. PBMC-extracted RNA yielded the TCR library. The TCR beta library used iRepertoire HTBI primers with Arm-PCR amplification of CDR3. Via MiXCR, TCRdb re-called the multiplex PCR reads, giving one row per CDR3 protein. The sample gives fewer than 450,000 distinct CDR3 sequences, 20% to 25% of which show up once; roughly 26% is in the top ten. This material consisted of peripheral blood mononuclear cells (PBMCs), taken when the disease was refractory, from a patient treated with antithyroid drugs. The receptors here all came from a female donor with Graves disease.

The table lists this clonotype with many counts. The chain links TRBV20-1 to TRBJ2-5; 7 bases are a match to TRBD1. Germline trimming cut 6 bases from V and 2 bases from J; bases unmatched to any gene: 9. Germline CDR1 is DFQATT and CDR2 is SNEGSKA (reference sequence). The CDR3 is made up of 14 amino acids. CDR3: CSATGLTGQETQYF. In DNA form, the CDR3 reads TGCAGTGCCACCGGACTGACAGGGCAAGAGACCCAGTACTTC.

The rearrangement joins TRBV24-1 to TRBJ2-6; 7 nucleotides match TRBD1. CDR3 length equals 16 residues. Germline assignment: CDR1 KGHDR and CDR2 SFDVKD. V was clipped by 3 bases and J by 2 bases; unmatched bases: 3. The CDR3 here is CATSDPTGTGANVLTF. CDR3 DNA sequence: TGTGCCACCAGTGATCCGACAGGGACTGGGGCCAACGTCCTGACTTTC.

J is TRBJ2-3 and V is TRBV7-2, with TRBD2 identical over 10 bases. CDR3 length equals 14 residues. V was clipped by 5 bases and J by 5 bases; unmatched bases: 4. CDR1 and CDR2 (germline): SGHTA, FQGNSA. CDR3 protein: CASSPWTSGDTQYF. CDR3 DNA: TGTGCCAGCAGCCCCTGGACTAGCGGAGATACGCAGTATTTT. Full variable domain (missing parts from reference TRBV7-2 and TRBJ2-3): GAGVSQSPSNKVTEKGKDVELRCDPISGHTALYWYRQSLGQGLEFLIYFQGNSAPDKSGLPSDRFSAERTGGSVSTLTIQRTQQEDSAVYLCASSPWTSGDTQYFGPGTRLTVL.

This clonotype was found a few times. The chain joins TRBV25-1 to TRBJ2-6; D unresolved. In germline, CDR1 is MGHDK, CDR2 SYGVNS. The CDR3 has 15 amino acids. Trimming shortened V by 1 base and J by 1 base, and 5 bases separated the two germline ends. CDR3: CASSESRSGANVLTF. The CDR3 DNA sequence: TGTGCCAGCAGTGAATCCCGATCTGGGGCCAACGTCCTGACTTTC.

This clonotype is a singleton in its sample. The chain recombines TRBV5-5 with TRBJ2-7; 7 bases are shared with TRBD2. The CDR3 length is 21 residues. The junction had 28 bases not matched to a gene; V was cut back by 4 bases and J by 3 bases. The germline CDR1 and CDR2 sequences are SGHKS and YYEKEE (reference sequence). In nucleotides, the CDR3 is TGTGCCAGCAGCCACGGAGGAGCGGGACCTCCCTACTCCGCCGACAACTACGAGCAGTACTTC. Translating gives CASSHGGAGPPYSADNYEQYF.

This clonotype was counted a few times. The chain uses TRBV6-1 and TRBJ1-4; D is uncertain. Between the trimmed V and J ends, which lost 8 bases and 0 bases, there was a span of 7 bases. CDR1 and CDR2 from the germline V gene are MNHNS and SASEGT. The CDR3 spans 13 residues. CDR3 sequence reads: CASSRTTNEKLFF. The CDR3 DNA is TGTGCCAGCTCAAGGACAACTAATGAAAAACTGTTTTTT.

This sequence joins TRBV6-2 or TRBV6-3 and TRBJ2-7; D not resolved. The CDR3 extends over 14 amino acids. Germline loops: CDR1 MNHEY, CDR2 SVGEGT. Trimming left V 3 bases short and J 4 bases short, with 13 bases between. Here the CDR3 reads CASSYWYARYEQYF. DNA for the CDR3: TGTGCCAGCAGTTATTGGTATGCCCGATACGAGCAGTACTTC.

Written as DNA, the CDR3 is TGTGCCAGCATAGGTAGCGGGACTCACACAGATACGCAGTATTTT. It specifies CASIGSGTHTDTQYF. V gene TRBV28 combines with J gene TRBJ2-3; 8 bases match TRBD2. The CDR3 is 15 amino acids. CDR1 MDHEN and CDR2 SYDVKM come from the germline V gene. V dropped 7 bases and J dropped 2; count of bases not matched to a gene: 8.